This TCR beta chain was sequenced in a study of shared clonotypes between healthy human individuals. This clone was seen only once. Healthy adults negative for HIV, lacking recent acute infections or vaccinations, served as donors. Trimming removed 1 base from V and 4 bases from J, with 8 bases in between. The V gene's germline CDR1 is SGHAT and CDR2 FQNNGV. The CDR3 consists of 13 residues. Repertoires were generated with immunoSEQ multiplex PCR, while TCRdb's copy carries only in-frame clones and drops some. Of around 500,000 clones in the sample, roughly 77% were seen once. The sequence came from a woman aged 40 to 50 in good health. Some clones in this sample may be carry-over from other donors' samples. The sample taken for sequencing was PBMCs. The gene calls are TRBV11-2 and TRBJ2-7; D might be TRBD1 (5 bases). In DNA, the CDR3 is TGTGCCAGCAGCTTAGGGGGCAGTTACGAGCAGTACTTC. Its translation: CASSLGGSYEQYF.